The 18 T cell receptor beta chains reported below all come from one sample, sequenced in a study of identical twins. TCRdb recomputed calls from the 5' RACE reads with MiXCR, one row per CDR3 protein. The sample shows about 690,000 distinct CDR3 sequences, approximately 6% of them seen only once. Sample: naive T cells sorted from blood. The receptor set was obtained from a man aged 18 to 30 in good health.

This clonotype was recorded many times. The chain has TRBV6-2 or TRBV6-3 and TRBJ1-3, with no clear D. Between the trimmed V and J ends, which lost 7 bases and 1 base, there was a span of 11 bases. Germline CDR1 is MNHEY and CDR2 is SVGEGT. There are 14 residues in the CDR3. CDR3 loop: CASNVEDSGNTIYF. CDR3 nucleotide sequence: TGTGCCAGCAATGTAGAAGATTCTGGAAACACCATATATTTT.

V is TRBV10-3 and J is TRBJ2-5, with 10 bases aligning to TRBD2. The CDR3 is 15 amino acids. Trimming cost V 10 bases and J 3 bases; bases outside gene matches: 11. CDR1 is ENHRY and CDR2 is SYGVKD in the germline V gene. The CDR3 DNA reads as TGTGCCACCCTCTCCTCAGCGGGAGGGGAAGAGACCCAGTACTTC. This codes for CATLSSAGGEETQYF.

This clonotype was observed at least ten times. V is TRBV10-3 and J is TRBJ2-5; 12 positions agree with TRBD2. Per the germline V gene, CDR1 is ENHRY and CDR2 is SYGVKD. With V trimmed by 8 bases and J by 2 bases, 9 bases remained unmatched. The CDR3 has 16 amino acids. CDR3 in amino acids: CAISTSSGRGQETQYF. CDR3 nucleotide sequence: TGTGCCATCTCGACTTCTAGCGGGAGGGGGCAAGAGACCCAGTACTTC.

CDR3: CASSEQGDTEQYV. The DNA for the CDR3 is TGTGCCAGCAGTGAGCAGGGCGATACGGAGCAGTACGTC. V and J are TRBV2 and TRBJ2-7, with TRBD1 as a possible D gene (5 bases). Germline CDR1 SNHLY, CDR2 FYNNEI. V was trimmed by 3 bases and J by 7 bases, leaving 13 bases between them. CDR3 size: 13 residues.

This clonotype was observed many times. V and J are TRBV20-1 and TRBJ2-5; 10 positions match TRBD2. The germline gives CDR1 DFQATT, CDR2 SNEGSKA (reference sequence). The CDR3 sequence is 16 residues long. The ends lost 6 bases at V and 1 base at J; junction bases unmatched: 11. CDR3 in DNA: TGCAGTGCGGGAACCGGGACTAGCGTCCCCCAAGAGACCCAGTACTTC. This sequence encodes CSAGTGTSVPQETQYF.

The V call is TRBV12-3 or TRBV12-4, the J call TRBJ2-7; the D gene is possibly TRBD1 (5 bases). This CDR3 has 13 amino acids. Trimming shortened V by 5 bases and J by 5 bases, and 13 bases separated the two germline ends. CDR3 nucleotide sequence: TGTGCCAGCAGTCTCAGGGATTTCGACGAGCAGTACTTC. Amino acids: CASSLRDFDEQYF.

This clonotype was counted many times. The V gene is TRBV6-2 or TRBV6-3, the J gene TRBJ2-7; the D is unclear. The CDR3 covers 16 residues. In germline, CDR1 is MNHEY, CDR2 SVGEGT. Trimming took 2 bases from V and 7 from J, leaving 21 bases between them. The DNA for the CDR3 is TGTGCCAGCAGTTACCAACGGGCGACACTTTTGGGGGAGCAGTACGTC. As protein: CASSYQRATLLGEQYV.

This clonotype was observed a handful of times. The rearrangement links TRBV9 to TRBJ2-6, with D tentatively TRBD2 (7 bases). Germline assignment: CDR1 SGDLS and CDR2 YYNGEE. Deletions cut 4 bases from V and 2 bases from J, with 13 bases between. The CDR3 totals 16 residues. The CDR3 protein is CASSPSGGAGANVLTF. For the CDR3, the DNA is TGTGCCAGCAGCCCGTCGGGGGGCGCTGGGGCCAACGTCCTGACTTTC.

This clonotype was recorded a few times. The V gene is TRBV9, the J gene TRBJ1-1; TRBD1 might be the D (5 bases). Germline values: CDR1 SGDLS, CDR2 YYNGEE. The V gene lost 0 bases and the J gene lost 5 bases, with 11 bases spanning the gap. The CDR3 runs to 14 residues. In nucleotides, the CDR3 is TGTGCCAGCAGCGTAGCCCCGGGGGTGACTGAAGCTTTCTTT. Amino acid sequence: CASSVAPGVTEAFF.

This clonotype was seen repeatedly, ten times or more. The chain carries TRBV20-1 and TRBJ2-1; D remains ambiguous. Germline CDR1 and CDR2: DFQATT and SNEGSKA (reference sequence). The V end was cut by 6 bases, the J end by 3 bases, with 9 bases between. CDR3 size: 12 residues. This CDR3 reads CSAQKSYNEQFF. The DNA for the CDR3 is TGCAGTGCCCAAAAGAGCTACAATGAGCAGTTCTTC.

This clonotype has a count of ten or more. The J gene is TRBJ2-2, the V gene TRBV10-3; tentatively, D is TRBD1 or TRBD2 (5 bases each). With 11 bases removed from V and 6 bases from J, the gap between germline ends came to 19 bases. There are 14 residues in the CDR3. CDR1 ENHRY and CDR2 SYGVKD come from the germline V gene. The CDR3 coding sequence is TGTGCCTCCTCCGGGACCTCAGTACCCGGGGAGCTGTTTTTT. It codes for CASSGTSVPGELFF.

This chain joins TRBV20-1 and TRBJ2-1; TRBD2 agrees at 10 bases. This CDR3 is built from 15 residues. The V and J ends lost 4 bases and 0 bases, in that order; junction bases with no gene match: 3. The germline gives CDR1 DFQATT, CDR2 SNEGSKA (reference sequence). This chain's CDR3 is CSATRTSGSYNEQFF. CDR3 nucleotides: TGCAGTGCTACCAGGACTAGCGGCTCCTACAATGAGCAGTTCTTC.

V gene TRBV10-3 combines with J gene TRBJ1-2; 9 nucleotides match TRBD1. Germline CDR1 is ENHRY and CDR2 is SYGVKD. Trimming cost V 5 bases and J 3 bases; bases outside gene matches: 7. The CDR3 runs 15 residues. CDR3 loop: CAISSGTGSHYGYTF. CDR3 nucleotide sequence: TGTGCCATCAGTTCCGGGACAGGGTCCCACTATGGCTACACCTTC.

The table lists this clonotype with a few counts. This chain links TRBV11-1 with TRBJ2-3, with D hard to call. Germline CDR1 and CDR2: SGHAT and FQDESV (reference sequence). CDR3 length: 15 residues. Trimming cost V 5 bases and J 0 bases, with 12 bases left between them. The chain's CDR3 is CASSRTVSSTDTQYF. In nucleotides, the CDR3 is TGTGCCAGCAGCCGGACCGTATCTAGCACAGATACGCAGTATTTT.

The chain couples TRBV25-1 to TRBJ2-2; 11 bases align to TRBD1. Germline values: CDR1 MGHDK, CDR2 SYGVNS. The V gene end was trimmed by 3 bases and the J gene end by 5 bases; junction bases not matched to a gene: 5. This CDR3 has 16 amino acids. The CDR3 DNA follows: TGTGCCAGCAGTGATGAGGGACAGGGGGGAACCGGGGAGCTGTTTTTT. Its translation is CASSDEGQGGTGELFF. The full variable domain, completed using reference TRBV25-1 and TRBJ2-2, is EADIYQTPRYLVIGTGKKITLECSQTMGHDKMYWYQQDPGMELHLIHYSYGVNSTEKGDLSSESTVSRIRTEHFPLTLESARPSHTSQYLCASSDEGQGGTGELFFGEGSRLTVL.

This clonotype was counted between two and nine times. The chain uses TRBV3-1 and TRBJ2-1, with 8 bases fitting TRBD2. The length of the CDR3 is 15 residues. Germline loops: CDR1 LGHDT, CDR2 YNNKEL (reference sequence). Germline trimming cut 5 bases from V and 5 bases from J; bases unmatched to any gene: 8. CDR3 bases: TGTGCCAGCAGCGTACTAGCGGTCTTACACAATGAGCAGTTCTTC. As protein: CASSVLAVLHNEQFF.

The table lists this clonotype with many counts. CDR3 in amino acids: CASSEAAGALGRGELFF. CDR3 nucleotides: TGTGCCAGCAGTGAAGCGGCCGGGGCCCTGGGTCGAGGGGAGCTGTTTTTT. The J gene is TRBJ2-2, the V gene TRBV6-1; D is perhaps TRBD1 or TRBD2 (5 bases each). The CDR3 sequence is 17 residues long. With 0 bases removed from V and 8 bases from J, the gap between germline ends came to 19 bases. CDR1 is MNHNS and CDR2 is SASEGT in the germline V gene.

This clonotype showed up just a few times. The gene calls are TRBV6-2 or TRBV6-3 and TRBJ1-1; D gene ambiguous. The CDR3 is 13 residues long. Trimming pared 11 bases from V and 0 bases from J, leaving 13 bases between. Germline V CDR1 and CDR2: MNHEY, SVGEGT. The CDR3 reads CAAGPWVNTEAFF. The CDR3 nucleotides read TGTGCCGCGGGCCCTTGGGTGAACACTGAAGCTTTCTTT.